This T cell receptor beta chain was retrieved from a study of T cells after yellow fever vaccination. Whole-study findings and limits: Some clonotypes were seen in both the CD4 and the CD8 compartments. These made up a small share and likely arose from convergent recombination.

This clonotype showed up just a few times. The antigen remains unidentified. V lost 6 bases, J lost 6 bases, and 20 bases lay in between. The CDR3 covers 15 residues. Germline V CDR1 and CDR2: MNHEY, SVGEGT. TCRdb analysed the 5' RACE reads with MiXCR anew, one entry per CDR3 protein. The sample records about 550,000 distinct CDR3 sequences, 15% to 20% being singletons. The clonotype was recovered from a man under 40 who received the YFV17D yellow fever vaccine. This chain links TRBV6-2 or TRBV6-3 with TRBJ1-2; D gene uncertain. Sequenced material: PBMCs, taken 15 days after the yellow fever booster vaccination. The CDR3 region has the DNA TGTGCCAGCAGCCCCCGCCGGGGAGGGAATCATGGCTACACCTTC. It is translated as CASSPRRGGNHGYTF.